A single sample is the source of the 10 T cell receptor beta chains below, sequenced in a study of identical twins. Via MiXCR, TCRdb re-called the 5' RACE reads, giving one row per CDR3 protein. The table lists 200,000 to 300,000 distinct CDR3 sequences, about 11% of them singletons. Sequenced sample: memory T cells sorted from blood. These receptors all stem from a man in his fifties or sixties in good health.

This clonotype was observed many times. The V gene is TRBV6-1, the J gene TRBJ1-4; tentatively, D is TRBD1 (6 bases). Trimming removed 6 bases at V and 15 bases at J, with 23 bases between. Germline CDR1 MNHNS, CDR2 SASEGT. This CDR3 has 14 residues. CDR3 loop: CASSPTGPNSRVFF. Written as DNA, the CDR3 is TGTGCCAGCAGCCCGACAGGCCCTAATTCGAGGGTGTTTTTT.

The table lists this clonotype with a few counts. This sequence joins TRBV5-1 and TRBJ2-7; a possible D gene is TRBD1 (5 bases). This CDR3 is 14 amino acids long. From germline, CDR1 is SGHRS and CDR2 YFSETQ. Trimming pared 1 base from V and 2 bases from J, leaving 10 bases between. CDR3 nucleotides: TGCGCCAGCAGCTTGACACAGGCCACCTACGAGCAGTACTTC. Translated: CASSLTQATYEQYF.

This clonotype was counted only a few times. V and J are TRBV12-3 or TRBV12-4 and TRBJ2-5; D is ambiguous. CDR3 length: 11 residues. Trimming removed 4 bases at V and 4 bases at J, with 4 bases between. CDR3 bases: TGTGCCAGCAGTTCACGAGAGACCCAGTACTTC. Translated, it gives CASSSRETQYF.

This clonotype was detected many times. CDR3 in amino acids: CSAQSGRDEQYF. CDR3 sequence (DNA): TGCAGTGCTCAATCTGGGCGCGACGAGCAGTACTTC. This chain connects TRBV20-1 to TRBJ2-7; D remains ambiguous. The germline V gene has CDR1 DFQATT and CDR2 SNEGSKA (reference sequence). CDR3 length: 12 amino acids. The V and J ends lost 5 bases and 5 bases respectively, with 13 bases between them.

This clonotype occurred many times. The rearrangement uses TRBV20-1 and TRBJ2-7; TRBD1 aligns across 10 bases. The ends lost 6 bases at V and 3 bases at J; junction bases unmatched: 20. The CDR3 extends over 18 amino acids. CDR1 and CDR2 from the germline V gene are DFQATT and SNEGSKA (reference sequence). This chain's CDR3 is CSARNRDRGLLGLYEQYF. Here the CDR3 DNA reads TGCAGTGCAAGAAACCGGGACAGGGGATTACTAGGACTCTACGAGCAGTACTTC.

This clonotype appeared a few times. This chain connects TRBV30 to TRBJ2-1; D uncertain. Per germline, CDR1 GTSNPN and CDR2 SVGIG (reference sequence). There are 14 residues in the CDR3. V was clipped by 5 bases and J by 6 bases, with 17 bases between them. The CDR3 reads CAWAVTLFGNEQFF. CDR3 DNA sequence: TGTGCCTGGGCAGTGACTCTCTTTGGCAATGAGCAGTTCTTC.

V and J are TRBV3-1 and TRBJ2-2; D is unresolved. Trimming removed 3 bases at V and 3 bases at J, with 2 bases between. The germline V gene encodes CDR1 LGHDT and CDR2 YNNKEL (reference sequence). The CDR3 is made up of 12 amino acids. CDR3 protein: CASSHHTGELFF. CDR3 DNA sequence: TGTGCCAGCAGCCATCACACCGGGGAGCTGTTTTTT.

The chain recombines TRBV6-2 or TRBV6-3 with TRBJ2-3; TRBD2 matches at 8 bases. V was clipped by 2 bases and J by 5 bases; unmatched bases: 6. CDR1 MNHEY and CDR2 SVGEGT come from the germline V gene. CDR3 length: 15 amino acids. CDR3 residues: CASSYDGGAIDTQYF. CDR3 nucleotide sequence: TGTGCCAGCAGTTACGACGGGGGGGCCATAGATACGCAGTATTTT.

In its sample, this clonotype was seen many times. V is TRBV6-5 and J is TRBJ2-7; perhaps TRBD1 as D (5 bases). Trimming took off 2 bases at V and 5 bases at J, with 16 bases between the two ends. The CDR3 runs 15 residues. Germline CDR1 MNHEY, CDR2 SVGAGI. The CDR3 nucleotides are TGTGCCAGCAGTTACGGTTGGCAGGGTAATGACGAGCAGTACTTC. Amino acids: CASSYGWQGNDEQYF.

The CDR3 reads CASSLLWGETEAFF. CDR3 sequence (DNA): TGTGCCAGCAGCTTGTTGTGGGGGGAGACTGAAGCTTTCTTT. The genes are TRBV5-6 and TRBJ1-1, with TRBD1 as a possible D gene (5 bases). CDR3 length: 14 amino acids. CDR1 is SGHDT, CDR2 YYEEEE, per germline. The V and J ends lost 1 base and 5 bases respectively, with 12 bases between them.